Reported below is one T cell receptor (beta chain). The sample belongs to a study of cytomegalovirus exposure and HLA in healthy donors. This PCR relied on a set of 60 Vbeta primers and 13 Jbeta primers. Assay: immunoSEQ multiplex PCR; the TCRdb copy retains only in-frame clones and omits some. The table shows 99,000 or so clones, with over 65% occurring only once. The sample was PBMCs. This clonotype originated in a man aged 40-49 years in good health and CMV-seropositive.

In DNA, the CDR3 is TGTGCCAGCAGCTCTGGGACTAGCGGGAGGGCAGGCGGGGAGCTGTTTTTT. This gives the protein CASSSGTSGRAGGELFF. V usage is TRBV12-1 and J usage is TRBJ2-2; TRBD2 is taken as the D call from the table, unchecked against the DNA. TRBV12-1 is termed a pseudogene. This CDR3 comprises 17 residues.